This T cell receptor (beta chain) is from a study of cytomegalovirus exposure and HLA in healthy donors. The PCR made use of 60 Vbeta and 13 Jbeta primers. Profiling relied on immunoSEQ multiplex PCR, and the TCRdb table lists in-frame clones only, not all of them. The sample yields 110,000 to 150,000 clones, 60% to 80% seen once. Remarks on this clone: The antigen remains undetermined.

Study-wide points: Among TCR beta chains, those listed as cytomegalovirus-associated numbered about 150. Later on, a genetic analysis was performed. It linked a missense variant in DCLRE1C with V- and J-gene trimming of TCR beta. TCR beta V segments were, for the most part, productive about 87% or about 30% of the time in an earlier analysis. Within the data, a cluster of highly shared sequence variants was likely a sequencing artifact.

Trimming left V 1 base short and J 0 bases short, with 16 bases between. Per the germline V gene, CDR1 is LNHNV and CDR2 is YYDKDF (reference sequence). CDR3 length: 17 amino acids. Sequencing used PBMCs. V usage is TRBV15 and J usage is TRBJ2-7, with a tentative D call TRBD2 (7 bases). The sequence was collected from a woman aged 25-40 years in good health and CMV-seronegative. CDR3 sequence reads: CATSRGGGLGVSYEQYF. CDR3 bases: TGTGCCACCAGCAGAGGGGGGGGCCTGGGGGTCTCCTACGAGCAGTACTTC.